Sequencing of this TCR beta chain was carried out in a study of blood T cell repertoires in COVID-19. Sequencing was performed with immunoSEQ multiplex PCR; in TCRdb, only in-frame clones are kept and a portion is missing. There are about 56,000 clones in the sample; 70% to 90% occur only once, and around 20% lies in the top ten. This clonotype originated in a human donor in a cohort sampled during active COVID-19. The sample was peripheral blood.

CDR3: CASSQDSGRNTEAFF. CDR3 bases: TGCGCCAGCAGCCAAGATTCTGGCAGGAACACTGAAGCTTTCTTT. The chain couples TRBV4-3 to TRBJ1-1; D is uncertain. With 0 bases removed from V and 1 base from J, the gap between germline ends came to 9 bases. The CDR3 runs to 15 residues. CDR1 LGHNA and CDR2 YSLEER come from the germline V gene.